The T cell receptor (beta chain) described here comes from a study of T cell clonality in common variable immunodeficiency (dated by TCRdb to 2015 to 2017). General findings and caveats noted by the study authors: Compared with healthy controls, CVID subjects showed increased TCRbeta clonality (t-test p = 0.018), a feature most characteristic of about a third of subjects. CVID subjects shared fewer TCRbeta clones with each other than healthy controls did (p < 0.0001). CVID TCRbeta sequences were reported to have fewer deletions and N-nucleotide insertions and to lack highly modified clones with 13 or more V deletions. Correlations between repertoire features and clinical complications were limited by patient heterogeneity within the CVID cohort. According to the authors, finding the cause of the higher clonality in CVID would require sequencing the repertoires of T cell subpopulations. Despite equal DNA input, controls averaged about 79,000 unique sequences per sample versus around 32,000 in CVID samples.

For sequencing input, CVID and control samples contributed equivalent amounts of genomic DNA. For every sample, a 60 bp segment covering the rearranged TCRbeta CDR3 region was amplified and then sequenced. The immunoSEQ assay, a bias-corrected multiplex PCR with high-throughput sequencing, was employed for TCRbeta amplification. Turning to the authors' computational methods: Every unique nucleotide sequence was considered a clone and was annotated with V, D and J genes, copy number and frequency. Sequences were labeled productive if in frame, and non-productive if out of frame or containing stop codons. As previously described, Shannon's entropy was used to calculate clonality. Mean CDR3 Kyte-Doolittle hydropathy was derived from the predicted amino acid sequences of productive clones. Hierarchical clustering of scaled V gene usage was performed with the R hclust function using Manhattan distance and complete linkage. Sharing of clones by CDR3 amino acid sequence was evaluated through resampling of 12 repertoires per group over 100 rounds. The repertoires were screened for around 70 published EBV-specific TCRbeta sequences and a few hundred published CMV-specific TCRbeta sequences. A couple of CVID samples yielding fewer than 10,000 sequences were excluded from analysis, leaving 42 CVID repertoires. This immuneACCESS table, as held by TCRdb, lists in-frame sequences with V and J called but not all clones. Of the missing ones, under half trace to an unresolved V gene in checked studies; the others have no known cause. That table supplies the V and J calls and clone size; D and trimming were determined from the DNA. This sample has tens of thousands of clones in the table, none counted a single time. The ten largest clones represent around 2.1% of the sample.

From the cysteine through the phenylalanine, the CDR3 covers 14 amino acids. The DNA covers only part of the CDR3, 33 bases in frame from base 1. CDR1 and CDR2, looked up from the germline V gene (reference sequence), are DFQATT and SNEGSKA. Trimming takes 5 bases from V and 3 bases from J, and the germline ends sit 14 bases apart. Most of the CVID patients and most of the healthy controls were of Caucasian heritage. From each donor, about 4.5 to 9 ml of heparinized peripheral whole blood was collected. Genomic DNA from adults with common variable immune deficiency (CVID) and from healthy adult controls was the source for sequencing TCRbeta CDR3 repertoires. A total of roughly 22 healthy adult volunteers (about 12 female and some 10 male; age range about 23 to 75 years, mean age approximately 34) were included in the control group. To isolate peripheral blood mononuclear cells, diluted blood was subjected to density centrifugation over Hypaque 1077 or Ficoll-Paque. Genomic DNA was obtained from unsorted mononuclear cells using either Qiagen column purification or a centrifugation-based method.

This clone showed up many times. It lacks a known antigen. The CDR3 end lies 3 residues beyond the end of the read and is filled in from the germline J gene. This TCR came from a person between 18 and 70 years old in good health. In this chain, TRBV20-1 is recombined with TRBJ2-1; the D gene is perhaps TRBD2, from 6 matching bases. The specimen sequenced was peripheral blood mononuclear cells. The sequenced part of the CDR3 DNA is TGCAGTGCTCTCGGGACTCAACACTACAATGAG. The translation is CSALGTQHYNE. In full, the CDR3 is CSALGTQHYNEQFF.